At least ten counts were recorded for the clone carrying this T cell receptor beta chain. The antigen remains unidentified. V shed 3 bases, J shed 0 bases, and the junction held 2 bases outside the gene matches. Germline loops: CDR1 MDHEN, CDR2 SYDVKM. This CDR3 contains 15 residues. These data come from a study of blood T cells in healthy people across ages. General study findings and limits: Donors of long life had a larger count of naive CD4+ cells and greater diversity than aged donors.

For the second PCR, which ran for roughly 6 to 12 cycles, a sample-barcoded 5' primer and a J-beta primer mix were used. Tags on each cDNA molecule came from a template-switch adaptor with 12 random nucleotides. TCRdb re-derived calls from the 5' RACE reads in MiXCR, one entry per CDR3 protein. Of about 1,800,000 distinct CDR3 sequences in the sample, 28% were seen once. Healthy individuals of Caucasian origin from Russia, aged roughly 6 to 100, served as donors. Sample: blood. This chain connects TRBV28 to TRBJ2-1, with 7 bases matching TRBD2. This clonotype originated in a woman in her twenties or thirties in good health. CDR3 DNA: TGTGCCAGCAGTTTGCCGGGGGGCTCCTACAATGAGCAGTTCTTC. Protein product: CASSLPGGSYNEQFF.